The clone carrying this T cell receptor beta chain occurred a few times. This record comes from a study of T-cell reconstitution after alpha-beta-depleted transplantation in children. A TCRbeta library incorporating unique molecular identifiers was prepared. MiXCR was run by TCRdb on the PCR reads, yielding one entry per CDR3 protein. This table holds approximately 520,000 distinct CDR3 sequences, roughly 33% found once. This CDR3 is built from 15 residues. V gave up 0 bases and J gave up 6 bases, with 12 bases separating them. Per germline, CDR1 KGHSH and CDR2 LQKENI. This material consisted of PBMCs from the stem cell graft donor, taken from the stem cell graft. The rearrangement uses TRBV18 and TRBJ2-1; D perhaps matches TRBD2 (7 bases). The clonotype originates from a human donor who donated a stem cell graft to a child with aplastic anemia. This CDR3 reads CASSPPGLQGNEQFF. In DNA, the CDR3 is TGTGCCAGCTCACCACCGGGACTACAGGGCAATGAGCAGTTCTTC. Full variable domain (missing parts from reference TRBV18 and TRBJ2-1): NAGVMQNPRHLVRRRGQEARLRCSPMKGHSHVYWYRQLPEEGLKFMVYLQKENIIDESGMPKERFSAEFPKEGPSILRIQQVVRGDSAAYFCASSPPGLQGNEQFFGPGTRLTVL.